This T cell receptor (beta chain) was observed in a study of blood T cell repertoires in COVID-19. Across the study: T cells, B-cell-depleted T cells, or PBMCs supplied cDNA or gDNA.

Some clones are missing from TCRdb's copy, which holds only in-frame ones; the method was immunoSEQ multiplex PCR. The repertoire holds about 380,000 clones, with around 87% as singletons. Individuals aged about 18 to 90 years were recruited from around 22 US areas. V gave up 6 bases and J gave up 0 bases; unmatched junction bases: 5. CDR3 length: 15 amino acids. CDR1 is WNHNN and CDR2 is SYGVQD in the germline V gene (reference sequence). This chain uses TRBV10-1 with TRBJ1-1; TRBD1 matches 9 bases. Material for sequencing was PBMCs or T cells enriched from blood (not recorded which). The origin of this receptor is a man younger than 40 who had recovered from COVID-19. Here the CDR3 reads CASRRDRALNTEAFF. For the CDR3, the DNA is TGCGCCAGCAGACGGGACAGGGCACTGAACACTGAAGCTTTCTTT.